At least ten counts were recorded for the clone carrying this TCR beta chain. During its preparation, the TCRbeta library received unique molecular identifiers. MiXCR was run by TCRdb on the PCR reads, yielding one entry per CDR3 protein. The sample holds over 70,000 distinct CDR3 sequences; approximately 8.4% are singletons and the top ten take 6.9%. CDR3 length: 14 amino acids. The germline V gene has CDR1 ENHRY and CDR2 SYGVKD. J gave up 1 base and V 8 bases, and 6 bases lay outside the gene matches. The data belong to a study of T-cell reconstitution after alpha-beta-depleted transplantation in children.

The material was PBMCs from the stem cell graft donor, obtained from the stem cell graft. This TCR was sampled from a human donor who donated a stem cell graft to a child with congenital amegakaryocytic thrombocytopenia. V is TRBV10-3 and J is TRBJ2-3, with 7 bases that match TRBD2. The CDR3 spells CAIRRELGTDTQYF. CDR3 sequence (DNA): TGTGCCATCCGGCGGGAGTTAGGCACAGATACGCAGTATTTT.